Below, 3 T cell receptor beta chains from the same sample are listed, as sequenced in a study of regulatory T cells in long-lasting Graves disease. HTBI primers from iRepertoire and Arm-PCR of CDR3 regions yielded the TCR beta libraries. One entry per CDR3 protein, called by TCRdb with MiXCR from the multiplex PCR reads. The sample includes 300,000 to 400,000 distinct CDR3 sequences, under 20% of them seen just once. Time point noted: newly diagnosed GD, antithyroid drugs for less than 3 months. RNA from PBMCs was the source of the TCR library. The starting material was peripheral blood mononuclear cells (PBMCs), obtained at new diagnosis, from a patient treated with antithyroid drugs. These receptors were collected from a female donor with Graves disease.

This clonotype was observed at least ten times. V usage is TRBV12-3 or TRBV12-4 and J usage is TRBJ2-2; 8 bases match TRBD1. The junction had 6 bases not matched to a gene; V was cut back by 5 bases and J by 4 bases. The CDR3 extends over 15 amino acids. The CDR3 here is CASSRGQGSTGELFF. In DNA form, the CDR3 reads TGTGCCAGCAGTCGCGGACAGGGAAGCACCGGGGAGCTGTTTTTT.

This clonotype was picked up a small number of times. Its ends do not fully match the called genes, so a read error is possible. The chain recombines TRBV19 with TRBJ2-1; D gene uncertain. Germline V gene lookup returns CDR1 LNHDA and CDR2 SQIVND (reference sequence). CDR3 length: 13 residues. The CDR3 protein is CASSNKRADVEIF. DNA for the CDR3: TGTGCCAGTAGCAATAAAAGGGCGGACGTCGAAATCTTC.

The sample holds many counts of this clonotype. The rearrangement links TRBV2 to TRBJ2-3; 7 bases agree with TRBD1. Germline V CDR1 and CDR2: SNHLY, FYNNEI. V lost 3 bases and J lost 3; bases outside the gene matches: 6. The CDR3 runs to 15 residues. The CDR3 loop reads CASSEEVQGTDTQYF. Written as DNA, the CDR3 is TGTGCCAGCAGTGAGGAAGTACAGGGGACAGATACGCAGTATTTT.